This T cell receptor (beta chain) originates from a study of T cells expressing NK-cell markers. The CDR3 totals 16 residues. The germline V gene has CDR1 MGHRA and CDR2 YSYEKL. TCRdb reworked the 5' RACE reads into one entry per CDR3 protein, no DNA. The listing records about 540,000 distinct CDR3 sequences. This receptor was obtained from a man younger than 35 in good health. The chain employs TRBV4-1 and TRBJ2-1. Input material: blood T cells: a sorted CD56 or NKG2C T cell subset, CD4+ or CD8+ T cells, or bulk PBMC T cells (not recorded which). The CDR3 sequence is CASSQDIPETYNEQFF.